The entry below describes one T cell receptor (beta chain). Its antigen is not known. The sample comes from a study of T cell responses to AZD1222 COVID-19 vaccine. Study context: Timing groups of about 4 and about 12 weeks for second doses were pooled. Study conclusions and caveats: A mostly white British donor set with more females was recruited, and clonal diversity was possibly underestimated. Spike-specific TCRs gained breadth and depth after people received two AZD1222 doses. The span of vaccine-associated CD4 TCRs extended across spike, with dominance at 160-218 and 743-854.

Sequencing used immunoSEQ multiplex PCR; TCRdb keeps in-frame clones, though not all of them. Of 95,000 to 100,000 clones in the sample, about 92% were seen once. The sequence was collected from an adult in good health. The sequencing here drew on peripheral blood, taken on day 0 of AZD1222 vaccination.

The CDR3 is CASSLALSLRETQYF. CDR3 nucleotide sequence: TGCGCCAGCAGCTTGGCGCTTAGCTTGCGTGAGACCCAGTACTTC. This sequence joins TRBV5-1 and TRBJ2-5; D ambiguous. V lost 0 bases to trimming and J lost 5 bases, with 14 bases between them. Germline CDR1 reads SGHRS; CDR2 reads YFSETQ. The CDR3 runs to 15 residues.